This T cell receptor beta chain was recovered during a study of blood T cell repertoires in COVID-19 (dated by TCRdb to the early 2020s). Looking at the study overall: The collaborator samples originated in the United States, Italy and Spain and spanned the acute and convalescent phases of COVID-19. The prospective study material was composed of cDNA or gDNA derived from T cells, B-cell-depleted T cells, or PBMCs. Where HLA class I and class II types were available, the types were taken from metadata supplied by the sample provider, not from assay-based typing. The repertoires were released in a freely available public database meant as a resource for research on the immune response to SARS-CoV-2. Deeply sampled blood TCRbeta repertoires from subjects exposed to, actively infected with, or recovered from COVID-19 were included in the dataset. The samples were drawn from the first 160 participants of the ongoing ImmuneRACE study and from over 950 subjects provided by 6 global collaborators. Sample metadata almost always included a de-identified subject ID, COVID-19 status, age in years and sex.

TCRbeta CDR3 regions were amplified from genomic DNA using the immunoSEQ Assay, a bias-controlled multiplex PCR. The study's processing was this. The number of nucleated cells in each sample was estimated from the amplification of reference gene primers within the assay. To quantify the absolute abundance of each unique TCRbeta CDR3 rearrangement, sequence reads were collapsed and filtered. For each sample, productive Simpson clonality was calculated as the square root of Simpson's diversity index over productive rearrangements. The table comes from immuneACCESS by way of TCRdb, which keeps in-frame sequences with V and J called. Part of the clones is missing from these tables; in studies checked, under half for an unresolved V gene and the rest for unknown reasons. V, J and clone size derive from that table, while D and trimming were established from the DNA sequence. The sample table holds approximately 260,000 clones, of which about 88% were seen once. Around 4.1% of the sample goes to the ten largest clones.

Study-wide conclusions, independent of this receptor: Clinical and demographic metadata were provided uncurated, with the amount varying by source and participant.

The germline V gene supplies CDR1 SQVTM and CDR2 ANQGSEA. Its CDR3 holds 15 amino acids, cysteine through phenylalanine. Just CDR3 DNA is preserved here, 45 bases in frame from base 1. Trimmed from V: 7 bases; trimmed from J: 1 base; junction bases lacking a gene match: 9. As concerns this clone: The antigen it binds to is not known. Base quality data are lacking; no much larger clone is found one base away.

Enrolling through a virtual design, the prospective study's participants ranged in age from roughly 18 to 100 years and lived across more than 20 United States geographic areas. In the prospective study, participants were assigned to cohorts based on the clinical history participants reported in a screening survey and a study questionnaire. In the prospective study, mobile phlebotomists collected whole blood, serum and a nasopharyngeal or oropharyngeal swab from each participant. Participants in the prospective study had the option to provide additional blood draws and questionnaires over a roughly two-month period. Blood samples from the prospective study were shipped frozen or at room temperature prior to DNA extraction.

The sample comprised PBMCs or T cells enriched from blood (not recorded which). Here the chain combines TRBV29-1 and TRBJ2-3, with 9 junctional bases fitting TRBD2. This TCR derives from a man under 40 with acute COVID-19. The sequence in DNA is TGCAGCGGTAGCGGGGGTCCTCTAGGCACAGATACGCAGTATTTT. This translates into CSGSGGPLGTDTQYF.